This T cell receptor (beta chain) was identified during a study of T cells in Graves' hyperthyroidism and ophthalmopathy. Amplification of TCR beta CDR3 regions was performed using RNA transcripts as template. When the TCR CDR3 underwent first-round RT-PCR, the HTBI primer set was used. MiXCR was run by TCRdb on the multiplex PCR reads, yielding one entry per CDR3 protein. The repertoire holds about 510,000 distinct CDR3 sequences, with approximately 15% as singletons. The CDR3 extends over 11 amino acids. V lost 5 bases and J lost 2, with 6 bases in between. The germline gives CDR1 SQVTM, CDR2 ANQGSEA. The count of this clonotype is one.

The clonotype comes from a woman in her forties with Graves' hyperthyroidism. The rearrangement links TRBV29-1 to TRBJ2-5; a possible D gene is TRBD1 (5 bases). Sequencing was carried out using blood. The CDR3 region is CSVRQQETQYF. CDR3 nucleotides: TGCAGCGTTAGACAGCAAGAGACCCAGTACTTC.